The 10 T cell receptor beta chains in this list originate from one sample, sequenced in a study of T cell repertoires in cytomegalovirus infection. No antigen is known for these receptors. TCRdb recomputed calls from the reads with MiXCR, one row per CDR3 protein. The table shows roughly 800,000 distinct CDR3 sequences, with under 35% occurring only once. The sequencing here drew on cultured CD8+ T cells from PBMCs, taken from culture after CMV antigen stimulation. The source is a human donor in good health (CMV status not recorded). Some clones in this sample may be carry-over from other donors' samples.

The CDR3 protein is CASSPFFQGSTDTQYF. Written as DNA, the CDR3 is TGTGCCAGCAGCCCCTTCTTCCAGGGCTCCACAGATACGCAGTATTTT. The gene calls are TRBV4-2 and TRBJ2-3; the D gene is possibly TRBD1 (5 bases). Germline V gene data show CDR1 as LGHNA and CDR2 as YNFKEQ. The V end lost 4 bases, the J end lost 2 bases, and 16 bases lay between the germline ends. The CDR3 sequence is 16 residues long.

This clonotype was observed a handful of times. The J gene is TRBJ1-5, the V gene TRBV7-8; a possible D gene is TRBD1 (5 bases). Per germline, CDR1 SGHVS and CDR2 FQNEAQ. Trimming removed 1 base from V and 7 bases from J, with 11 bases in between. The CDR3 consists of 14 residues. CDR3 sequence (DNA): TGTGCCAGCAGCTTAGGCTGGGGGGTACAGCCCCAGCATTTT. Protein sequence: CASSLGWGVQPQHF.

This clonotype was seen only a few times. The chain is built from TRBV11-2 and TRBJ2-7; TRBD2 is a possible D gene (6 bases). Germline loops: CDR1 SGHAT, CDR2 FQNNGV. This CDR3 has 12 residues. V shed 5 bases and J shed 5 bases, with 10 bases lying between them. DNA of the CDR3: TGTGCCAGCAGCCAATGGGAGGACGAGCAGTACTTC. Translating gives CASSQWEDEQYF.

This clonotype was seen more than once but under ten times. The V and J genes are TRBV27 and TRBJ1-1, with D tentatively TRBD1 (5 bases). V shed 8 bases and J shed 0 bases, with 13 bases lying between them. The CDR3 loop spans 14 amino acids. The germline CDR1 and CDR2 sequences are MNHEY and SMNVEV (reference sequence). CDR3 in amino acids: CASYRNDLNTEAFF. The CDR3 DNA reads as TGTGCCAGCTACAGGAATGATTTGAACACTGAAGCTTTCTTT.

This clonotype was seen a handful of times. This chain joins TRBV19 and TRBJ1-2; 7 nucleotides align to TRBD1. The J segment lost 5 bases and the V segment lost 7 bases, leaving 10 bases of the junction unmatched. This CDR3 spans 14 amino acids. Looked up from germline, CDR1 is LNHDA and CDR2 is SQIVND (reference sequence). The CDR3 here is CASTGDRDSYGYTF. CDR3 nucleotide sequence: TGTGCCAGTACCGGCGACAGGGACTCTTATGGCTACACCTTC.

The chain recombines TRBV20-1 with TRBJ1-4; the match to TRBD1 covers 9 bases. Germline loops: CDR1 DFQATT, CDR2 SNEGSKA (reference sequence). Trimming removed 5 bases from V and 8 bases from J; junction bases left unmatched: 9. This CDR3 is built from 14 residues. CDR3 sequence reads: CSAPWTGDQEKLFF. CDR3 DNA: TGCAGTGCTCCCTGGACAGGGGATCAAGAAAAACTGTTTTTT.

This clonotype was seen a few times. The chain couples TRBV27 to TRBJ2-4; maybe TRBD1 (6 bases). Per the germline V gene, CDR1 is MNHEY and CDR2 is SMNVEV (reference sequence). The CDR3 has 13 residues. V was pared by 6 bases and J by 9 bases, with 15 bases between. The CDR3 sequence: CASRAQGWGIQYF. The CDR3 DNA reads as TGTGCCAGCAGAGCACAGGGATGGGGCATTCAGTACTTC.

The genes are TRBV7-9 and TRBJ1-1; TRBD1 might be the D (5 bases). Germline assignment: CDR1 SEHNR and CDR2 FQNEAQ (reference sequence). This CDR3 spans 14 amino acids. V shed 1 base and J shed 8 bases, with 14 bases lying between them. The CDR3 spells CASSLDVRQNEAFF. The CDR3 DNA follows: TGTGCCAGCAGCTTAGACGTCCGACAGAACGAAGCTTTCTTT.

This chain joins TRBV27 and TRBJ1-1; D remains unclear. The CDR3 is made up of 16 amino acids. V was pared by 6 bases and J by 7 bases, with 24 bases between. CDR1 and CDR2 (germline): MNHEY, SMNVEV (reference sequence). The CDR3 reads CASSSRLGEDGIEAFF. In DNA, the CDR3 is TGTGCCAGCAGCTCCCGCCTTGGGGAAGATGGAATTGAAGCTTTCTTT.

The CDR3 DNA reads TGTGCCAGCAGTTACTCGACGTGGGGAGATTGGTTCTTC. It specifies CASSYSTWGDWFF. The chain has TRBV6-2 or TRBV6-3 and TRBJ2-1, with D perhaps matching TRBD2 (5 bases). Per the germline V gene, CDR1 is MNHEY and CDR2 is SVGEGT. The CDR3 sequence is 13 residues long. The V and J ends lost 0 bases and 15 bases respectively, with 15 bases between them.